The 24 T cell receptor beta chains below come from one sample, sequenced in a study of cytomegalovirus exposure and HLA in healthy donors. Both 60 Vbeta primers and 13 Jbeta primers went into the PCR. TCRdb's copy holds only in-frame clones and misses some; the assay was immunoSEQ multiplex PCR. Of 200,000 to 250,000 clones in the sample, roughly 89% were seen once. Sequencing input: PBMCs. These receptors all stem from a woman aged 18-30 years in good health and CMV-seronegative.

Notes on this clone: The identical CDR3 is also encoded by other nucleotide sequences in the sample. The rearrangement uses TRBV16 and TRBJ2-1; D is perhaps TRBD1 (6 bases). From germline, CDR1 is KGHSY and CDR2 FQNENV. The CDR3 covers 11 residues. The V end was cut by 4 bases, the J end by 16 bases, with 14 bases between. The CDR3 is CASSPGVTEFF. In DNA form, the CDR3 reads TGTGCCAGCAGCCCAGGGGTGACGGAATTCTTC.

The chain links TRBV5-6 to TRBJ1-2; TRBD1 matches at 7 bases. Per the germline V gene, CDR1 is SGHDT and CDR2 is YYEEEE. J was trimmed by 3 bases and V by 3 bases; bases with no gene match: 14. The CDR3 has 17 residues. The CDR3 bases are TGTGCCAGCAGCTCGGACAGGTTCAGGGAGCGAGACTATGGCTACACCTTC. Its translation: CASSSDRFRERDYGYTF.

Points on this clone: The same CDR3 can be traced to other DNA sequences in this sample. V and J are TRBV18 and TRBJ2-5; perhaps TRBD1 as D (5 bases). Germline CDR1 is KGHSH and CDR2 is LQKENI. V was cut by 2 bases and J by 3 bases, with 7 bases left in between. This CDR3 contains 13 residues. CDR3 residues: CASSPGREETQYF. Written as DNA, the CDR3 is TGTGCCAGCTCACCAGGCAGGGAAGAGACCCAGTACTTC.

In this sample, this clone turned up once. The chain has TRBV4-2 and TRBJ2-1; possibly TRBD2 for D (5 bases). Trimming took off 0 bases at V and 8 bases at J, with 23 bases between the two ends. The germline V gene encodes CDR1 LGHNA and CDR2 YNFKEQ. This CDR3 region has 18 residues. DNA of the CDR3: TGTGCCAGCAGCCAAGAAGGACCCAGTCGGGGAACATCGGATGAGCAGTTCTTC. Its protein is CASSQEGPSRGTSDEQFF.

This clone was seen more than once but under ten times. The sample has other DNA sequences that encode this CDR3 too. J is TRBJ1-1 and V is TRBV2; 7 nucleotides line up with TRBD1. The CDR3 length is 13 residues. J gave up 0 bases and V 8 bases, and 3 bases lay outside the gene matches. Germline V gene sequence: CDR1 SNHLY, CDR2 FYNNEI. CDR3 DNA: TGTGCCAGCCGACAGGGCCTGAACACTGAAGCTTTCTTT. It encodes CASRQGLNTEAFF.

The rearrangement uses TRBV11-2 and TRBJ2-1; 8 nucleotides match TRBD2. Germline-derived CDR1 and CDR2 are SGHAT and FQNNGV. The CDR3 totals 16 residues. V lost 6 bases, J lost 1 base, and 8 bases stayed unmatched. The CDR3 loop reads CASSLGLAPSYNEQFF. The CDR3 DNA sequence: TGTGCCAGCAGTCTAGGACTAGCACCTTCCTACAATGAGCAGTTCTTC.

CDR3 protein: CASSLAVGGTDTQYF. The DNA for the CDR3 is TGTGCCAGCAGCTTAGCGGTGGGGGGGACAGATACGCAGTATTTT. V is TRBV11-3 and J is TRBJ2-3; 7 nucleotides align to TRBD2. Germline V CDR1 and CDR2: SGHNT, YENEEA. The V gene end was trimmed by 1 base and the J gene end by 3 bases; junction bases not matched to a gene: 4. This CDR3 region has 15 residues.

The chain recombines TRBV18 with TRBJ1-2; 7 bases fit TRBD1. J lost 8 bases, V lost 3 bases, and 6 bases had no gene match. Germline V gives CDR1 KGHSH, CDR2 LQKENI. CDR3 size: 13 residues. The CDR3 coding sequence is TGTGCCAGCTCACCGGATAGACAGGGAGGCTACACCTTC. Amino acids: CASSPDRQGGYTF.

The genes are TRBV6-1 and TRBJ2-1, with D possibly matching TRBD2 (6 bases). CDR1 and CDR2 (germline): MNHNS, SASEGT. V was pared by 7 bases and J by 4 bases, with 14 bases between. CDR3 length: 14 amino acids. CDR3 bases: TGTGCCAGCACCCTGGAGGGACCTTACAATGAGCAGTTCTTC. Encoded protein: CASTLEGPYNEQFF.

The chain carries TRBV7-9 and TRBJ2-3; TRBD2 is a possible D gene (6 bases). The germline V gene has CDR1 SEHNR and CDR2 FQNEAQ (reference sequence). Trimming shortened V by 6 bases and J by 4 bases, and 17 bases separated the two germline ends. CDR3 size: 15 residues. The CDR3 spells CASRGRGIRADTQYF. CDR3 nucleotide sequence: TGTGCCAGCAGGGGCCGGGGGATTCGCGCAGATACGCAGTATTTT.

The rearrangement links TRBV2 to TRBJ1-1, with D tentatively TRBD1 (5 bases). Germline V gives CDR1 SNHLY, CDR2 FYNNEI. The V and J ends lost 7 bases and 0 bases respectively, with 15 bases between them. The CDR3 is 15 amino acids. In DNA form, the CDR3 reads TGTGCCAGCATGGTCGGGCAGGGCCTGAACACTGAAGCTTTCTTT. Its protein product is CASMVGQGLNTEAFF.

The V call is TRBV13, the J call TRBJ2-5; TRBD1 aligns across 8 bases. V was pared by 0 bases and J by 5 bases, with 5 bases of the junction left unmatched. Per germline, CDR1 PRHDT and CDR2 FYEKMQ (reference sequence). The CDR3 is made up of 15 amino acids. The CDR3 reads CASSLGDRAWETQYF. CDR3 nucleotides: TGTGCCAGCAGCTTAGGGGACAGGGCGTGGGAGACCCAGTACTTC.

The chain carries TRBV10-3 and TRBJ1-2, with D perhaps matching TRBD1 (6 bases). V was clipped by 6 bases and J by 5 bases, with 16 bases between them. The CDR3 extends over 14 amino acids. Germline-derived CDR1 and CDR2 are ENHRY and SYGVKD. CDR3 residues: CAISPIGQGYGYTF. CDR3 nucleotides: TGTGCCATCAGCCCCATCGGGCAGGGGTATGGCTACACCTTC.

The DNA for the CDR3 is TGTGCCAGCACCCGGGACAGGGGAGCAGATACGCAGTATTTT. Translating it yields CASTRDRGADTQYF. The V call is TRBV6-6, the J call TRBJ2-3; 10 positions agree with TRBD1. The CDR3 spans 14 residues. J was trimmed by 4 bases and V by 7 bases; bases with no gene match: 5. CDR1 and CDR2 (germline): MNHNY, SVGAGI (reference sequence).

The gene calls are TRBV27 and TRBJ2-7; 7 bases fit TRBD1. Trimming cost V 6 bases and J 7 bases; bases outside gene matches: 6. Germline CDR1 MNHEY, CDR2 SMNVEV (reference sequence). CDR3 size: 12 residues. The CDR3 DNA reads as TGTGCCAGCAGGAAGACAGGGTTGGAGCAGTACTTC. This codes for CASRKTGLEQYF.

V and J are TRBV29-1 and TRBJ2-3, with 9 bases lining up with TRBD1. The junction had 5 bases not matched to a gene; V was cut back by 2 bases and J by 14 bases. This CDR3 region has 11 residues. Per germline, CDR1 SQVTM and CDR2 ANQGSEA. The CDR3 is CSVELGQGAYF. The CDR3 nucleotides are TGCAGCGTTGAACTGGGACAGGGTGCGTATTTT.

The CDR3 protein is CASSYSNREGQPQHF. The DNA for the CDR3 is TGTGCCAGCAGTTACTCGAACAGGGAGGGCCAGCCCCAGCATTTT. The chain is built from TRBV6-5 and TRBJ1-5; perhaps TRBD1 as D (6 bases). V lost 0 bases and J 7 bases, leaving 13 bases between the germline ends. The CDR3 is 15 amino acids. Germline values: CDR1 MNHEY, CDR2 SVGAGI.

The chain uses TRBV5-1 and TRBJ2-5; 11 bases are shared with TRBD2. J gave up 1 base and V 4 bases, and 6 bases lay outside the gene matches. Per the germline V gene, CDR1 is SGHRS and CDR2 is YFSETQ. This CDR3 is built from 16 residues. The CDR3 DNA is TGCGCCAGCAGCCTTACTAGCGGGGGAACCCAAGAGACCCAGTACTTC. It specifies CASSLTSGGTQETQYF.

The chain links TRBV19 to TRBJ2-7; TRBD1 matches 8 bases. CDR1 is LNHDA and CDR2 is SQIVND in the germline V gene (reference sequence). The J segment lost 0 bases and the V segment lost 2 bases, leaving 3 bases of the junction unmatched. The CDR3 runs to 15 residues. CDR3 bases: TGTGCCAGTAGTATACAGGGGGCCCTCTCCTACGAGCAGTACTTC. Translated, it gives CASSIQGALSYEQYF.

V is TRBV5-1 and J is TRBJ1-5, with a weak D call TRBD1 (5 bases). V gave up 3 bases and J gave up 0 bases, with 16 bases separating them. The CDR3 runs 17 residues. Germline V gene sequence: CDR1 SGHRS, CDR2 YFSETQ. CDR3 nucleotide sequence: TGCGCCAGCAGCTCCAACCACAACAGGAGTAGCAATCAGCCCCAGCATTTT. Its translation is CASSSNHNRSSNQPQHF. The whole variable domain, filled in from reference TRBV5-1 and TRBJ1-5, reads KAGVTQTPRYLIKTRGQQVTLSCSPISGHRSVSWYQQTPGQGLQFLFEYFSETQRNKGNFPGRFSGRQFSNSRSEMNVSTLELGDSALYLCASSSNHNRSSNQPQHFGDGTRLSIL.

The chain uses TRBV15 and TRBJ2-7; tentatively, D is TRBD2 (6 bases). Trimming took 1 base from V and 5 from J, leaving 18 bases between them. CDR1 is LNHNV, CDR2 YYDKDF, per germline (reference sequence). The CDR3 runs to 16 residues. CDR3 residues: CATSRGGSGGFNEQYF. The CDR3 coding sequence is TGTGCCACCAGCAGAGGGGGCAGTGGGGGGTTCAACGAGCAGTACTTC.

J is TRBJ2-7 and V is TRBV6-1; maybe TRBD1 (6 bases). Germline V gene lookup returns CDR1 MNHNS and CDR2 SASEGT. The CDR3 extends over 12 amino acids. Trimming left V 6 bases short and J 6 bases short, with 12 bases between. CDR3 sequence: CASRLSGAEQYF. CDR3 DNA: TGTGCCAGCAGACTTTCAGGGGCCGAGCAGTACTTC.

This sequence joins TRBV7-9 and TRBJ1-5, with 7 bases lining up with TRBD1. Germline CDR1 is SEHNR and CDR2 is FQNEAQ (reference sequence). The CDR3 is 15 amino acids. Unmatched junction bases numbered 6, after V lost 5 bases and J lost 2 bases. The CDR3 loop reads CASSPTGDGNQPQHF. CDR3 DNA: TGTGCCAGCAGCCCCACAGGGGATGGCAATCAGCCCCAGCATTTT. The whole variable domain, remainder taken from reference TRBV7-9 and TRBJ1-5, is DTGVSQNPRHKITKRGQNVTFRCDPISEHNRLYWYRQTLGQGPEFLTYFQNEAQLEKSRLLSDRFSAERPKGSFSTLEIQRTEQGDSAMYLCASSPTGDGNQPQHFGDGTRLSIL.

The chain links TRBV4-1 to TRBJ1-2, with 8 bases lining up with TRBD1. This CDR3 contains 13 residues. J lost 5 bases, V lost 2 bases, and 1 base had no gene match. Germline V gene data show CDR1 as MGHRA and CDR2 as YSYEKL. The CDR3 sequence: CASSQTGGYGYTF. DNA of the CDR3: TGCGCCAGCAGCCAAACAGGGGGATATGGCTACACCTTC.